This T cell receptor beta chain was captured by sequencing in a study of T cell responses to AZD1222 COVID-19 vaccine. The table came from immunoSEQ multiplex PCR; TCRdb's copy has only in-frame clones and leaves some out. The sample lists 100,000 to 150,000 clones; about 88% were seen once. Study conclusions and caveats: The peak T cell response came first, and repertoires were sampled only after it. Donor demographics were predominantly white British with a female majority; clonal diversity may be underestimated. Researchers report vaccine-associated CD4 TCRs spanning spike, with dominance at 160-218 and 743-854. Two AZD1222 doses significantly raised spike-specific TCR breadth and depth over controls.

Of note for this clone: Its matching antigen is unknown.

Per the germline V gene, CDR1 is LGHNT and CDR2 is FRNRAP. Trimming left V 1 base short and J 0 bases short, with 12 bases between. The CDR3 runs 16 residues. The sequencing here drew on peripheral blood, taken 28 days after the second AZD1222 dose. This TCR was recovered from an adult who received the AZD1222 COVID-19 vaccine. The gene calls are TRBV12-5 and TRBJ1-1, with D uncertain. The CDR3 DNA follows: TGTGCTAGTGGTTTGGGTCGGGTATCGGTGAACACTGAAGCTTTCTTT. Translated, it gives CASGLGRVSVNTEAFF.